This T cell receptor (beta chain) was obtained from a study of identical twins. MiXCR, applied by TCRdb to the 5' RACE reads, yields one record per CDR3 protein. The table has approximately 240,000 distinct CDR3 sequences, around an eighth seen once; the top ten hold approximately 9.3%. The CDR3 sequence is 11 residues long. Trimming cost V 9 bases and J 5 bases, with 9 bases left between them. Germline-derived CDR1 and CDR2 are LNHDA and SQIVND (reference sequence). Material for sequencing was memory (CD45RO+) T cells sorted from blood. This receptor was obtained from a woman between 18 and 30 years old in good health. The gene calls are TRBV19 and TRBJ2-3, with no clear D. This CDR3 is CASYWEDTQYF. The CDR3 nucleotides are TGTGCCAGCTACTGGGAAGATACGCAGTATTTT.